The present T cell receptor (beta chain) was sequenced within a study of blood T cell repertoires in COVID-19. Background on the study: Material from acute and convalescent COVID-19 was sourced from the United States, Italy and Spain. PBMCs, B-cell-depleted T cells, or T cells were the source of the cDNA or gDNA that made up the material.

In the study's own analysis: The authors estimated nucleated cell counts from reference gene primer amplification. The protocol was immunoSEQ multiplex PCR, while the TCRdb copy is restricted to in-frame clones and leaves out a portion. That table supplies the V and J calls and clone size; D and trimming were determined from the DNA. The sample has about 110,000 clones; around 79% are singletons. CDR3 length: 15 residues. Germline V gene sequence: CDR1 LNHDA, CDR2 SQIVND (reference sequence). The V gene lost 6 bases and the J gene lost 3 bases, with 16 bases spanning the gap. The receptor's source is a woman at least 80 years old with active or convalescent COVID-19. This chain links TRBV19 with TRBJ2-3; a possible D gene is TRBD2 (7 bases). The specimen sequenced was peripheral blood. The CDR3 region has the DNA TGTGCCAGTAGCAGGCTAGGGGGGGTTACAGATACGCAGTATTTT. It encodes CASSRLGGVTDTQYF.